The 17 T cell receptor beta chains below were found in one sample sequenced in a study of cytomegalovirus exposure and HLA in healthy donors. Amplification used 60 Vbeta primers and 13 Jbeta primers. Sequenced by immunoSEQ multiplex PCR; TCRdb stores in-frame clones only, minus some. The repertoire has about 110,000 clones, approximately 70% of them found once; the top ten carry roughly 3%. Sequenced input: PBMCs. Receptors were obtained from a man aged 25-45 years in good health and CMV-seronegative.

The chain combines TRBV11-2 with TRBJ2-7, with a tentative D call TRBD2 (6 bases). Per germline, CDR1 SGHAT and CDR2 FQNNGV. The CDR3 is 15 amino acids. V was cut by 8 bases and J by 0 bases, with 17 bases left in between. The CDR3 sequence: CASWSGTLSSYEQYF. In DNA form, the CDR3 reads TGTGCCAGCTGGTCGGGGACTCTTAGCTCCTACGAGCAGTACTTC.

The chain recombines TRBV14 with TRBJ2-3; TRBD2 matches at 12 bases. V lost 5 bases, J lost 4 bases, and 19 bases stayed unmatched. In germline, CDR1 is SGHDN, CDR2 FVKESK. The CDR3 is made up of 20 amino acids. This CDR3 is CASSGMTSGRGVTPADTQYF. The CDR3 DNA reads TGTGCCAGCAGCGGCATGACTAGCGGGAGAGGGGTGACGCCAGCAGATACGCAGTATTTT.

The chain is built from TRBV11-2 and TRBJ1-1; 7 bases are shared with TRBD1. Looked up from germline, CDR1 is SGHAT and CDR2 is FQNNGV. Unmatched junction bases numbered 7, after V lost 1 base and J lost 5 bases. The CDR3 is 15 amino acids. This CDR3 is CASSLVPGGRTEAFF. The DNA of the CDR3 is TGTGCCAGCAGCTTAGTCCCAGGGGGGAGAACTGAAGCTTTCTTT.

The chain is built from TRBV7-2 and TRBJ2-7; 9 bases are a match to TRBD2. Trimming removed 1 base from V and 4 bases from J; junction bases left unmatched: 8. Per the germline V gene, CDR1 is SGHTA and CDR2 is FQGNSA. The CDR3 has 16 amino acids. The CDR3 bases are TGTGCCAGCAGCTTAGTCCCTAGCGGGATGGGGTACGAGCAGTACTTC. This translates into CASSLVPSGMGYEQYF. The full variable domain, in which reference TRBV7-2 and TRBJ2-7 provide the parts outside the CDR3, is GAGVSQSPSNKVTEKGKDVELRCDPISGHTALYWYRQSLGQGLEFLIYFQGNSAPDKSGLPSDRFSAERTGGSVSTLTIQRTQQEDSAVYLCASSLVPSGMGYEQYFGPGTRLTVT.

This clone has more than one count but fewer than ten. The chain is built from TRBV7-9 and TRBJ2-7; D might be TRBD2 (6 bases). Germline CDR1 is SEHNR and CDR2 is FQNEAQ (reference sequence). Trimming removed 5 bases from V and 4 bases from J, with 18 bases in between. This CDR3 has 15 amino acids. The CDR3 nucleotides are TGTGCCAGCAGCCAAAGGGACTTCTTGAATTACGAGCAGTACTTC. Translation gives CASSQRDFLNYEQYF.

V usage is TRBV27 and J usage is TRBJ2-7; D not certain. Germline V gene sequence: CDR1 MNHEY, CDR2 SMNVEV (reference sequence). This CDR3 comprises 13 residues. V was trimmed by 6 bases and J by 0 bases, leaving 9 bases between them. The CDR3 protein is CASSLRASYEQYF. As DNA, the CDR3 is TGTGCCAGCAGCCTTCGAGCCTCCTACGAGCAGTACTTC.

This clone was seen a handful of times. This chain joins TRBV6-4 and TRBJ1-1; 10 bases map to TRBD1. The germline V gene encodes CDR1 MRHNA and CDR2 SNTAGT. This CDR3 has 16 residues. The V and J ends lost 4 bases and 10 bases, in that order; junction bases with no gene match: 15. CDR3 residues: CASSATPGTGETRAFF. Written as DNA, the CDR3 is TGTGCCAGCAGTGCTACGCCTGGGACAGGGGAGACTAGAGCTTTCTTT.

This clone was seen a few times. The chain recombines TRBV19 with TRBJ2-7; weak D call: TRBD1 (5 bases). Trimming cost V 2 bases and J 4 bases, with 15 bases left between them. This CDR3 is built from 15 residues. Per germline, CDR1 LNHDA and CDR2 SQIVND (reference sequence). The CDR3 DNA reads TGTGCCAGTAGTATATTCTACCAGGGCAAGTACGAGCAGTACTTC. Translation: CASSIFYQGKYEQYF.

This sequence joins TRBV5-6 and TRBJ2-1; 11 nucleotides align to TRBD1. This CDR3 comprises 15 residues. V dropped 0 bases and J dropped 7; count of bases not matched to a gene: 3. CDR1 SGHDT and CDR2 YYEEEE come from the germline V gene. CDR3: CASSLAGTGGNEQFF. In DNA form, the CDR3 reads TGTGCCAGCAGCTTGGCTGGGACAGGGGGAAATGAGCAGTTCTTC.

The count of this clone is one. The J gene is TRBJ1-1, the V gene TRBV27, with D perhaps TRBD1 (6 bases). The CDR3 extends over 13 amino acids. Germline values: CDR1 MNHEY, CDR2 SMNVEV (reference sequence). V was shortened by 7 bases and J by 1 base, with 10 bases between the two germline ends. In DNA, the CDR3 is TGTGCCAGCACCCCAGGGGAGAACACTGAAGCTTTCTTT. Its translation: CASTPGENTEAFF.

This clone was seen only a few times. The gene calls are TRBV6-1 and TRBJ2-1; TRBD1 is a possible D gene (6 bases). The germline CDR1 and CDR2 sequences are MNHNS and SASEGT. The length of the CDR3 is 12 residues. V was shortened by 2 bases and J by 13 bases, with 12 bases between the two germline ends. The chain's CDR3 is CASSETGHQQFF. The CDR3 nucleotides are TGTGCCAGCAGTGAAACGGGACACCAACAGTTCTTC.

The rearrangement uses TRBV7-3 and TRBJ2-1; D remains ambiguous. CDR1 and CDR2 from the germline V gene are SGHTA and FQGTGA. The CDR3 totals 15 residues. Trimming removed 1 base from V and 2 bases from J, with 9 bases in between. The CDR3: CASSLRAGTYNEQFF. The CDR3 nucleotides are TGTGCCAGCAGCTTAAGGGCAGGCACCTACAATGAGCAGTTCTTC.

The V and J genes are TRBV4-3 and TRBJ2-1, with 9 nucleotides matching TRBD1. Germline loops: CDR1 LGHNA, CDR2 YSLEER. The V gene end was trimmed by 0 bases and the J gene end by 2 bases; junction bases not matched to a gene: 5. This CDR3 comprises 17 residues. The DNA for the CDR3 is TGCGCCAGCAGCCAAGACCACCGGGACAGGGCCTACAATGAGCAGTTCTTC. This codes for CASSQDHRDRAYNEQFF.

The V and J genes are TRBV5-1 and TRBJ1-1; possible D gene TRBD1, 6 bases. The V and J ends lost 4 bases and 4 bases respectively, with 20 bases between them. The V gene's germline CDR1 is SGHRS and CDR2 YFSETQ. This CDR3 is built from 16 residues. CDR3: CASSPRKGGGGTEAFF. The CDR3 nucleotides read TGCGCCAGCAGCCCAAGGAAGGGAGGGGGGGGCACTGAAGCTTTCTTT. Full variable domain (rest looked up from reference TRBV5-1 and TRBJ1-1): KAGVTQTPRYLIKTRGQQVTLSCSPISGHRSVSWYQQTPGQGLQFLFEYFSETQRNKGNFPGRFSGRQFSNSRSEMNVSTLELGDSALYLCASSPRKGGGGTEAFFGQGTRLTVV.

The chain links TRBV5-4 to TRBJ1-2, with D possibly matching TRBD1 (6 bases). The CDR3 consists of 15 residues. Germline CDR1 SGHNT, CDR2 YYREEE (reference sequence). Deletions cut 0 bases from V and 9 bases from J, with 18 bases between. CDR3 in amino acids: CASSLGRGGRGSYTF. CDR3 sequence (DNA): TGTGCCAGCAGCTTGGGAAGAGGAGGCAGGGGAAGCTACACCTTC. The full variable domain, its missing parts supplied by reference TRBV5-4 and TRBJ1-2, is ETGVTQSPTHLIKTRGQQVTLRCSSQSGHNTVSWYQQALGQGPQFIFQYYREEENGRGNFPPRFSGLQFPNYSSELNVNALELDDSALYLCASSLGRGGRGSYTFGSGTRLTVV.

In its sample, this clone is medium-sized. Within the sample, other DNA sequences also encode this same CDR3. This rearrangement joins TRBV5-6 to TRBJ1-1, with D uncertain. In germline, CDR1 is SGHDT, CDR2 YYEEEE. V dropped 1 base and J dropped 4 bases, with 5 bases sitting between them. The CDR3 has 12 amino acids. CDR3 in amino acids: CASSLRGTEAFF. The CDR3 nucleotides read TGTGCCAGCAGCTTGCGGGGCACTGAAGCTTTCTTT. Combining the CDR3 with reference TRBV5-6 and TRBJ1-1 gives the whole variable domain DAGVTQSPTHLIKTRGQQVTLRCSPKSGHDTVSWYQQALGQGPQFIFQYYEEEERQRGNFPDRFSGHQFPNYSSELNVNALLLGDSALYLCASSLRGTEAFFGQGTRLTVV.

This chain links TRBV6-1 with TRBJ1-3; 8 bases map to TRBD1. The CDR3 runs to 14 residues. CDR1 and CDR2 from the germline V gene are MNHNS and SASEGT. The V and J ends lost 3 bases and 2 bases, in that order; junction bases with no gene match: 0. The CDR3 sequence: CASSETGAGNTIYF. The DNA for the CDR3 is TGTGCCAGCAGTGAGACAGGGGCTGGAAACACCATATATTTT.